This T cell receptor (beta chain) was recorded in a study of cytomegalovirus exposure and HLA in healthy donors. The PCR contained 60 Vbeta and 13 Jbeta primers. Under the authors' procedure: The count from a later analysis was tens of millions of unique TCR beta chains, 9 million to 12 million of them shared. Sequenced by immunoSEQ multiplex PCR; TCRdb stores in-frame clones only, minus some. Clone size and the V and J calls come from that table; the DNA yielded D and trimming. The data show about 300,000 clones, with 86% seen just once and approximately 4.3% held by the top ten. This CDR3 has 15 amino acids. Germline values: CDR1 SGDLS, CDR2 YYNGEE. Trimming cost V 4 bases and J 3 bases, with 13 bases left between them. This clone was observed a single time. Its matching antigen is unknown. Whole-study findings and limits: A later analysis showed that HLA-associated TCR beta chains had undergone more clonal expansion than equally common others.

What was sequenced was PBMCs. This clonotype was sampled from a man aged 35-49 years in good health and CMV-seropositive. The rearrangement uses TRBV9 and TRBJ1-4, with a weak D call TRBD1 (5 bases). CDR3 in DNA: TGTGCCAGCAGCAAAGAGGGGAGGGCTAATGAAAAACTGTTTTTT. This gives the protein CASSKEGRANEKLFF.